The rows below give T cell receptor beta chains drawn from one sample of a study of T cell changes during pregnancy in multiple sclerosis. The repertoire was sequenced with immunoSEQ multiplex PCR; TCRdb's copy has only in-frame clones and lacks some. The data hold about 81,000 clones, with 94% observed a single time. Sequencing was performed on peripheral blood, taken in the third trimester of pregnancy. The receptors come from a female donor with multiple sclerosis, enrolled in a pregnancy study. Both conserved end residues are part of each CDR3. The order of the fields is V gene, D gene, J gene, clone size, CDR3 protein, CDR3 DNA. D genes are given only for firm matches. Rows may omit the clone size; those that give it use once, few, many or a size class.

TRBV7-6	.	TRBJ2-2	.	CASKAFGGANTGELFF	TGTGCCAGCAAGGCTTTCGGTGGGGCTAACACCGGGGAGCTGTTTTTT
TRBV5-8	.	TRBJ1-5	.	CASSLGTGSNQPQHF	TGTGCCAGCAGCTTAGGAACAGGGAGCAATCAGCCCCAGCATTTT
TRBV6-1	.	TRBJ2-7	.	CASRQTQYEQYF	TGTGCCAGCCGACAGACCCAGTACGAGCAGTACTTC
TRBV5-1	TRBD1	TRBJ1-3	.	CASSGGTGGSGNTIYF	TGCGCCAGCAGCGGCGGGACAGGGGGCTCTGGAAACACCATATATTTT
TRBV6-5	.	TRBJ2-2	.	CASSYFPRGHTGELFF	TGTGCCAGCAGTTATTTCCCCAGGGGTCATACCGGGGAGCTGTTTTTT
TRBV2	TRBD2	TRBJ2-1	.	CASSEGGGYNEQFF	TGTGCCAGCAGTGAAGGGGGAGGGTACAATGAGCAGTTCTTC
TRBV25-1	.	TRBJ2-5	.	CASSELVRDQETQYF	TGTGCCAGCAGTGAATTAGTGAGGGACCAAGAGACCCAGTACTTC
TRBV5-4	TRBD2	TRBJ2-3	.	CASSPPRAGVVTDTQYF	TGTGCCAGCAGCCCCCCCCGGGCGGGGGTCGTCACAGATACGCAGTATTTT
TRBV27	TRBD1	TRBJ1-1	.	CASSTWPTGGAEAFF	TGTGCCAGCAGTACTTGGCCGACAGGGGGGGCTGAAGCTTTCTTT
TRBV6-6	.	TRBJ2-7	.	CASSYVAGEQYF	TGTGCCAGCAGTTATGTAGCAGGGGAGCAGTACTTC
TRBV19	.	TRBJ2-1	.	CASSTHSGGGEQFF	TGTGCCAGTAGTACCCACTCGGGGGGCGGGGAGCAGTTCTTC
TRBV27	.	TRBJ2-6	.	CASRSSGVRANVLTF	TGTGCCAGCAGAAGTTCGGGGGTCCGGGCCAACGTCCTGACTTTC
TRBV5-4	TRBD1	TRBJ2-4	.	CASRGDSQNPTAKNIQYF	TGTGCCAGCAGGGGGGACAGCCAAAACCCGACAGCCAAAAACATTCAGTACTTC
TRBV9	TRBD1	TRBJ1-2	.	CASSGRQGASYGYTF	TGTGCCAGCAGCGGCCGACAGGGGGCGTCCTATGGCTACACCTTC
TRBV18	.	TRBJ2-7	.	CASSTDIPYEQYF	TGTGCCAGCTCAACGGACATACCCTACGAGCAGTACTTC
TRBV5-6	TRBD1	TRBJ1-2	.	CASSLGSVDREGFGGYTF	TGTGCCAGCAGCTTGGGGTCCGTCGACAGGGAAGGATTTGGTGGCTACACCTTC
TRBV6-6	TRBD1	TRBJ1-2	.	CASSYGGTADGYTF	TGTGCCAGCAGCTACGGCGGGACAGCAGATGGCTACACCTTC
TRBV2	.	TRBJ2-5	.	CASTQAWETQYF	TGTGCCAGCACGCAGGCATGGGAGACCCAGTACTTC
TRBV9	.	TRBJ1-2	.	CASSLSGGDYGYTF	TGTGCCAGCAGCCTCTCCGGAGGAGACTATGGCTACACCTTC
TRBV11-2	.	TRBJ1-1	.	CASSLRTRMDEAFF	TGTGCCAGCAGCTTACGGACAAGGATGGATGAAGCTTTCTTT
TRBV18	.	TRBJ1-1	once	CASSPPGDTEAFF	TGTGCCAGCTCACCACCCGGGGACACTGAAGCTTTCTTT
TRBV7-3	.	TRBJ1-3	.	CASSLSSSGNTIYF	TGTGCCAGCAGCTTGTCCAGCTCTGGAAACACCATATATTTT
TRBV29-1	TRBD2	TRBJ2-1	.	CSVERSGTGIDNEQFF	TGCAGCGTTGAAAGAAGCGGGACTGGAATAGACAATGAGCAGTTCTTC
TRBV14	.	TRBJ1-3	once	CASSQDVGSSGNTIYF	TGTGCCAGCAGCCAAGATGTAGGGAGCTCTGGAAACACCATATATTTT
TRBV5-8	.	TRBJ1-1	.	CASSRRAGTGSTEAFF	TGTGCCAGCAGCCGGAGGGCTGGGACGGGCAGCACTGAAGCTTTCTTT
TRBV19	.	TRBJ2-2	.	CASSPEEAGFTGELFF	TGTGCCAGTAGTCCCGAGGAGGCAGGTTTTACCGGGGAGCTGTTTTTT
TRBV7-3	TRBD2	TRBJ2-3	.	CASSLSILTSGGADTQYF	TGTGCCAGCAGCTTATCGATTCTTACTAGCGGGGGGGCGGATACGCAGTATTTT
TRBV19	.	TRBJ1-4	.	CASRRTFGTNEKLFF	TGTGCCAGTAGGAGAACTTTTGGAACTAATGAAAAACTGTTTTTT
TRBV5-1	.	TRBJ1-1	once	CASSTSPNGNTEAFF	TGCGCCAGCAGCACATCCCCGAATGGGAACACTGAAGCTTTCTTT
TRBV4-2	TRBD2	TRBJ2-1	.	CASSPGSGGIYNEQFF	TGTGCCAGCAGCCCAGGGTCGGGGGGGATATACAATGAGCAGTTCTTC
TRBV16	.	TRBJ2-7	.	CASSQSNSRTSSYEQYF	TGTGCCAGCAGCCAATCGAATTCAAGAACCAGCTCCTACGAGCAGTACTTC
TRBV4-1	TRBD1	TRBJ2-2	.	CASSQDWTGAGELFF	TGCGCCAGCAGCCAAGATTGGACAGGGGCCGGGGAGCTGTTTTTT